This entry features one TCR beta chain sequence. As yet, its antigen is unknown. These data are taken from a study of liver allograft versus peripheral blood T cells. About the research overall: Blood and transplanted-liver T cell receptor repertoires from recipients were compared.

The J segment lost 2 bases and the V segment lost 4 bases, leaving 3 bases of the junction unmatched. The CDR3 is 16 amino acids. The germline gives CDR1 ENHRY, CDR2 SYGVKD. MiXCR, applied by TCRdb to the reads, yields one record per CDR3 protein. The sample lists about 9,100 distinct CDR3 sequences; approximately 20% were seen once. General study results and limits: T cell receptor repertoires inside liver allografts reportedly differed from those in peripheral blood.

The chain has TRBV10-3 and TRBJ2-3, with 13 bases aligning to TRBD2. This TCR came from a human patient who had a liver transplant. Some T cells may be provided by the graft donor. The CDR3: CAISAGLAGATDTQYF. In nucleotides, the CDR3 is TGTGCCATCAGTGCCGGACTAGCGGGAGCCACAGATACGCAGTATTTT.